This TCR beta chain derives from a study of blood T cell repertoires in COVID-19. About the research overall: The United States, Italy and Spain supplied acute and convalescent COVID-19 samples.

The CDR3 runs to 18 residues. Per germline, CDR1 GTSNPN and CDR2 SVGIG (reference sequence). J lost 3 bases, V lost 0 bases, and 12 bases had no gene match. Repertoires were generated with immunoSEQ multiplex PCR, while TCRdb's copy carries only in-frame clones and drops some. The sample shows some 170,000 clones, about 80% of them seen only once. The material sequenced was peripheral blood. The receptor's source is a woman in her seventies with acute or convalescent COVID-19. The chain combines TRBV30 with TRBJ2-3; 10 bases agree with TRBD1. The CDR3 DNA sequence: TGTGCCTGGAGTGTATTTAGTCGTGACAGGGGGCGTACAGATACGCAGTATTTT. Protein: CAWSVFSRDRGRTDTQYF.